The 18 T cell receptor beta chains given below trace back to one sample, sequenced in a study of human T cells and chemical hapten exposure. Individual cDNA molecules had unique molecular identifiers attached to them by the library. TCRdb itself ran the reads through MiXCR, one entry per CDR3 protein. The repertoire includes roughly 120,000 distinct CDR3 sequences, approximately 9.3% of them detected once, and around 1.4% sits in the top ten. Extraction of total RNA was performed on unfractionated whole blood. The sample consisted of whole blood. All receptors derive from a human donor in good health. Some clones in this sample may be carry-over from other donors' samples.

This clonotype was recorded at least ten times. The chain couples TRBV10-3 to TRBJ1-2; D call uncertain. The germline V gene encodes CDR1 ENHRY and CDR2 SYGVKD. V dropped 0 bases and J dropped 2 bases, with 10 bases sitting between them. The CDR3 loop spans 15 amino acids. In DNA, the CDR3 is TGTGCCATCAGTGAGTCGAAGGCAGCGAACTATGGCTACACCTTC. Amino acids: CAISESKAANYGYTF.

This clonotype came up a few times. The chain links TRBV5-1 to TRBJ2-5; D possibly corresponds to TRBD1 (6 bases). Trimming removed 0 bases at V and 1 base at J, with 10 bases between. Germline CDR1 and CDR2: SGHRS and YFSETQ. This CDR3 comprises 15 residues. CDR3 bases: TGCGCCAGCAGCTTGGACAGGGCTCCCCAAGAGACCCAGTACTTC. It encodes CASSLDRAPQETQYF.

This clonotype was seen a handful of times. CDR3 region: CASSGTTAGQGDTQYF. CDR3 coding DNA: TGCGCCAGCAGCGGGACGACAGCCGGTCAGGGAGATACGCAGTATTTT. The gene calls are TRBV5-1 and TRBJ2-3, with D possibly called TRBD1 or TRBD2 (5 bases each). Per the germline V gene, CDR1 is SGHRS and CDR2 is YFSETQ. Trimming left V 4 bases short and J 5 bases short, with 20 bases between. The CDR3 has 16 amino acids.

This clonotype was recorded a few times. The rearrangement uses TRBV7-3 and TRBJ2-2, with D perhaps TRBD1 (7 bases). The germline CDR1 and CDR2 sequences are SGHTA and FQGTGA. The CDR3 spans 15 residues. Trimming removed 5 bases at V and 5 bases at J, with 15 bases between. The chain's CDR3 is CASSASGGTTGELFF. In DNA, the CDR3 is TGTGCCAGCAGCGCATCAGGGGGGACTACCGGGGAGCTGTTTTTT.

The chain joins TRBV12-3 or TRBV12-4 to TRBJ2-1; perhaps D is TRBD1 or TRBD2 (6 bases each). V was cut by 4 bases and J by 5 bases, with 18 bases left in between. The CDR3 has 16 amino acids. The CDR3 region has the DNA TGTGCCAGCAGTTCCGATGACGGGGGACAAGACAATGAGCAGTTCTTC. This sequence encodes CASSSDDGGQDNEQFF.

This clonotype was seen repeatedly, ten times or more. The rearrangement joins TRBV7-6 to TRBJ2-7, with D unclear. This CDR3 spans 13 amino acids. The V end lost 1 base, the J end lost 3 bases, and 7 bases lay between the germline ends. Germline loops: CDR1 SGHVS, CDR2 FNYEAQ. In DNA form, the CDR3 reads TGTGCCAGCAGCTTAGGAGGCCTCTACGAGCAGTACTTC. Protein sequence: CASSLGGLYEQYF.

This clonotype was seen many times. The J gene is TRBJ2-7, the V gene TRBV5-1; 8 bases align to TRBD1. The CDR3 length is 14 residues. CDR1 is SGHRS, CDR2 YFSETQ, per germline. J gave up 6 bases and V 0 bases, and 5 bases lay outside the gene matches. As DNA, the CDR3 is TGCGCCAGCAGCTTGGGGACAGGGTCGCCCGAGCAGTACTTC. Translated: CASSLGTGSPEQYF.

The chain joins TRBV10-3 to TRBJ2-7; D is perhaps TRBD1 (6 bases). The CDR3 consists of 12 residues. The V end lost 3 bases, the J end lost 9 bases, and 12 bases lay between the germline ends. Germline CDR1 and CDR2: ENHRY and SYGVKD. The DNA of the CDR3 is TGTGCCATCAGTGAAAACAGGGAAGGGCAGTACTTC. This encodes CAISENREGQYF.

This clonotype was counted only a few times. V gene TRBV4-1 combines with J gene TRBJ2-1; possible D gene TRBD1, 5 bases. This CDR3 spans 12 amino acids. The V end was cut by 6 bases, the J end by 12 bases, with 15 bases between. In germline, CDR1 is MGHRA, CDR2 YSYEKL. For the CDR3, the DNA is TGCGCCAGCAGTAAATCAGGGTTTCGGCAGTTCTTC. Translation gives CASSKSGFRQFF.

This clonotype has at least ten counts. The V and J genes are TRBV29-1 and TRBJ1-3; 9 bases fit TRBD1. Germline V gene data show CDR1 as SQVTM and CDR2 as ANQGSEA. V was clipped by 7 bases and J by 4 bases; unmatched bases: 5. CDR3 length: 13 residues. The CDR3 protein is CSGRTGVGNTIYF. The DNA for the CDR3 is TGCAGCGGCCGGACAGGGGTCGGAAACACCATATATTTT.

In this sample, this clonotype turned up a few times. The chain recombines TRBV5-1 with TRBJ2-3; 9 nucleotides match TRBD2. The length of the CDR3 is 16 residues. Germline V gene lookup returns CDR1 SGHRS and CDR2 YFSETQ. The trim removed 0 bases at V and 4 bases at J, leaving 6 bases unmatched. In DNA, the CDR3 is TGCGCCAGCAGCTTGGGTAGCGGGAGAGTCCCAGATACGCAGTATTTT. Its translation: CASSLGSGRVPDTQYF.

CDR3 coding DNA: TGCAGTGCTTCAAGACAGGGGAACACTGAAGCTTTCTTT. It translates to CSASRQGNTEAFF. The V call is TRBV20-1, the J call TRBJ1-1, with 7 bases matching TRBD1. CDR3 length equals 13 residues. The germline gives CDR1 DFQATT, CDR2 SNEGSKA (reference sequence). With 5 bases clipped from V and 1 base from J, the junction kept 4 bases outside the gene matches.

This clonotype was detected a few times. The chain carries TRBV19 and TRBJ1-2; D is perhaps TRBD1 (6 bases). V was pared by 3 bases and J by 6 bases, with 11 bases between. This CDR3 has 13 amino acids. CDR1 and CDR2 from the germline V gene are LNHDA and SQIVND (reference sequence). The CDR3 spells CASSIGQPHGYTF. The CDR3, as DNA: TGTGCCAGTAGTATCGGACAGCCGCATGGCTACACCTTC. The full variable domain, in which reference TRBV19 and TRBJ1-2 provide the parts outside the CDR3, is DGGITQSPKYLFRKEGQNVTLSCEQNLNHDAMYWYRQDPGQGLRLIYYSQIVNDFQKGDIAEGYSVSREKKESFPLTVTSAQKNPTAFYLCASSIGQPHGYTFGSGTRLTVV.

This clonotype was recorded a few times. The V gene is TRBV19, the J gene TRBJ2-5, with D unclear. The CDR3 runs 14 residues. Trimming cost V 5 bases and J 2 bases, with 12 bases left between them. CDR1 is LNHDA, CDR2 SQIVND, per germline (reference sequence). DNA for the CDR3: TGTGCCAGTAGTCCCCGGTGGGCTCAAGAGACCCAGTACTTC. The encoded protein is CASSPRWAQETQYF.

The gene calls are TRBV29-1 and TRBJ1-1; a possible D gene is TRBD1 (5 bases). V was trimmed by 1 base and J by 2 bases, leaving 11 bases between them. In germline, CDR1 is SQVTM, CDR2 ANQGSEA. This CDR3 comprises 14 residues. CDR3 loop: CSVEAAGINTEAFF. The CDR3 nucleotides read TGCAGCGTTGAAGCCGCAGGGATAAACACTGAAGCTTTCTTT.

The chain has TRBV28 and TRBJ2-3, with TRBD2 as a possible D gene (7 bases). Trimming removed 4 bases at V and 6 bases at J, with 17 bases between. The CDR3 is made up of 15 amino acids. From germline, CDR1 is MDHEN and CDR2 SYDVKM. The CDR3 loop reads CASSWGGARADTQYF. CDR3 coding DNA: TGTGCCAGCAGTTGGGGGGGGGCCCGGGCGGATACGCAGTATTTT.

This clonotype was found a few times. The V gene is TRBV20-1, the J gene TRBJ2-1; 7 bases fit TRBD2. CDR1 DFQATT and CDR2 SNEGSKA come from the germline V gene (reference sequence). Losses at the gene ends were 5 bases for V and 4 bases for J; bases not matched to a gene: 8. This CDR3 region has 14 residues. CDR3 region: CSAGPSGNYNEQFF. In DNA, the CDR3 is TGCAGTGCTGGTCCTAGCGGCAATTACAATGAGCAGTTCTTC.

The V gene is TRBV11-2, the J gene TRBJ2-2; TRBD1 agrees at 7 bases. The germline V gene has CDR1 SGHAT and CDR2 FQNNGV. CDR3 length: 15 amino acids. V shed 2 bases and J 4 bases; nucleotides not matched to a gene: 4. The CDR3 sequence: CASSLTGVGTGELFF. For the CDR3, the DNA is TGTGCCAGCAGCTTAACAGGGGTGGGCACCGGGGAGCTGTTTTTT.